This TCR beta chain was recovered during a study of blood T cells in healthy people across ages. Together with a sample-barcoded 5' primer, a J-beta primer mix was included in a second PCR lasting roughly 6 to 12 cycles. All samples gave at least 3 million CDR3-containing paired-end reads. TCRdb re-called the 5' RACE reads through MiXCR, storing one row per CDR3 protein. The sample lists 1 million or so distinct CDR3 sequences; 20% to 25% were seen once. Of note for this clonotype: What it binds is not known.

Study results and limitations: Estimated diversity across one million T cells was deemed an underestimate. Diversity of TCR beta per million T cells declined in a roughly linear way with age.

Trimming took off 7 bases at V and 1 base at J, with 14 bases between the two ends. The CDR3 extends over 15 amino acids. The germline V gene encodes CDR1 KGHDR and CDR2 SFDVKD. The same sample was also studied in work on T cells of mothers and their children. From that report: Addition of sample barcodes and 2-4 random nucleotides occurred through the M1S primer of the second PCR.

The TCR comes from a girl aged 2-10 years in good health. Specimen: blood. The V gene is TRBV24-1, the J gene TRBJ2-3, with D perhaps assigned TRBD1 or TRBD2 (5 bases each). CDR3 sequence (DNA): TGTGCCACCAGCGGATCCGGGGCGGGCACAGATACGCAGTATTTT. Translated, it gives CATSGSGAGTDTQYF.